The 16 T cell receptor beta chains given below trace back to one sample, sequenced in a study of cytomegalovirus exposure and HLA in healthy donors. Use of 60 Vbeta and 13 Jbeta primers characterized the PCR. Libraries were prepared by immunoSEQ multiplex PCR; TCRdb keeps only in-frame clonotypes and omits some of them. The sample has tens of thousands of clones, under 80% seen once; the top ten hold about 14%. Material for sequencing was PBMCs. Receptors originate from a male donor in good health and CMV-seropositive.

This clone was detected only a few times. The chain is built from TRBV9 and TRBJ2-4; 14 nucleotides match TRBD2. The CDR3 is made up of 19 amino acids. Germline loops: CDR1 SGDLS, CDR2 YYNGEE. After removal of 4 bases from V and 1 base from J, the junction contained 10 bases not matched to a gene. DNA of the CDR3: TGTGCCAGCAGCCCGAGACTAGCGGGAGGGCAAACGGCCAAAAACATTCAGTACTTC. It yields the protein CASSPRLAGGQTAKNIQYF.

This clone appeared a few times. The V call is TRBV5-1, the J call TRBJ2-5; the match to TRBD2 covers 9 bases. The junction had 5 bases not matched to a gene; V was cut back by 2 bases and J by 3 bases. CDR3 length equals 15 residues. Germline V lookup: CDR1 SGHRS, CDR2 YFSETQ. CDR3 residues: CASSFSGSSKETQYF. DNA of the CDR3: TGCGCCAGCAGCTTTAGCGGGAGTAGTAAAGAGACCCAGTACTTC.

The chain carries TRBV27 and TRBJ2-1; D possibly corresponds to TRBD1 (6 bases). Germline V gene sequence: CDR1 MNHEY, CDR2 SMNVEV (reference sequence). The CDR3 spans 14 residues. Deletions cut 9 bases from V and 3 bases from J, with 15 bases between. CDR3 protein: CASRGQSYYNEQFF. In nucleotides, the CDR3 is TGTGCCAGTCGCGGACAGAGCTACTACAATGAGCAGTTCTTC.

This clone has more than one count but fewer than ten. The rearrangement joins TRBV2 to TRBJ2-7; 10 bases line up with TRBD1. V shed 6 bases and J 3 bases; nucleotides not matched to a gene: 5. The CDR3 runs 14 residues. The germline V gene encodes CDR1 SNHLY and CDR2 FYNNEI. The CDR3 is CASRTGQGIYEQYF. For the CDR3, the DNA is TGTGCCAGCAGAACGGGACAGGGGATCTACGAGCAGTACTTC.

This chain joins TRBV29-1 and TRBJ1-2; 8 bases match TRBD1. CDR3 size: 14 residues. CDR1 SQVTM and CDR2 ANQGSEA come from the germline V gene. The ends lost 6 bases at V and 5 bases at J; junction bases unmatched: 11. This CDR3 reads CSVLQGAGSYGYTF. The CDR3 DNA reads as TGCAGCGTCCTCCAGGGGGCAGGCTCTTATGGCTACACCTTC.

This chain connects TRBV19 to TRBJ2-7, with a weak D call TRBD2 (6 bases). V lost 3 bases and J lost 0, with 12 bases in between. The CDR3 is 15 amino acids. Germline CDR1 is LNHDA and CDR2 is SQIVND (reference sequence). The CDR3 loop is CASSIASGRSYEQYF. The CDR3 bases are TGTGCCAGTAGTATCGCCAGCGGGCGCTCCTACGAGCAGTACTTC.

This chain uses TRBV9 with TRBJ2-1; no definite D call. CDR3 length equals 11 residues. Trimming shortened V by 3 bases and J by 5 bases, and 3 bases separated the two germline ends. The germline gives CDR1 SGDLS, CDR2 YYNGEE. CDR3 DNA sequence: TGTGCCAGCAGCGCAAACAATGAGCAGTTCTTC. This encodes CASSANNEQFF.

This chain uses TRBV6-5 with TRBJ1-5; D unclear. The germline V gene encodes CDR1 MNHEY and CDR2 SVGAGI. The CDR3 runs 13 residues. Trimming shortened V by 0 bases and J by 5 bases, and 5 bases separated the two germline ends. The CDR3 DNA reads TGTGCCAGCAGTTACTCACCGGATCAGCCCCAGCATTTT. Protein: CASSYSPDQPQHF.

This clone occurred once. The V and J genes are TRBV5-6 and TRBJ2-4; perhaps TRBD1 as D (5 bases). Looked up from germline, CDR1 is SGHDT and CDR2 is YYEEEE. The CDR3 runs 15 residues. The V gene lost 0 bases and the J gene lost 0 bases, with 7 bases spanning the gap. CDR3 protein: CASSLAGLAKNIQYF. CDR3 nucleotide sequence: TGTGCCAGCAGCTTGGCAGGGCTAGCCAAAAACATTCAGTACTTC.

The chain joins TRBV16 to TRBJ1-5; D not resolved. Germline CDR1 reads KGHSY; CDR2 reads FQNENV. V was shortened by 4 bases and J by 1 base, with 5 bases between the two germline ends. The CDR3 runs 13 residues. As DNA, the CDR3 is TGTGCCAGCAGCCCTCTCAGCAATCAGCCCCAGCATTTT. Its translation: CASSPLSNQPQHF.

J is TRBJ2-3 and V is TRBV30, with TRBD2 as a possible D gene (5 bases). Germline V gives CDR1 GTSNPN, CDR2 SVGIG (reference sequence). This CDR3 has 12 residues. Trimming stripped 0 bases from V and 6 bases from J, with 7 bases between. DNA for the CDR3: TGTGCCTGGAGTGTACGGAGGGATACGCAGTATTTT. Translated: CAWSVRRDTQYF.

This chain uses TRBV2 with TRBJ2-2; 12 bases map to TRBD2. The length of the CDR3 is 15 residues. The J segment lost 3 bases and the V segment lost 7 bases, leaving 3 bases of the junction unmatched. CDR1 is SNHLY, CDR2 FYNNEI, per germline. This CDR3 is CASKRLAGDTGELFF. The CDR3 nucleotides read TGTGCCAGCAAGAGACTAGCGGGAGACACCGGGGAGCTGTTTTTT.

The V and J genes are TRBV4-1 and TRBJ2-7, with 10 nucleotides matching TRBD1. Trimming cost V 5 bases and J 2 bases; bases outside gene matches: 6. This CDR3 comprises 15 residues. Germline V lookup: CDR1 MGHRA, CDR2 YSYEKL. CDR3 region: CASSWDRGETYEQYF. DNA of the CDR3: TGCGCCAGCAGCTGGGACAGGGGTGAAACCTACGAGCAGTACTTC.

The chain carries TRBV5-1 and TRBJ2-7; possibly TRBD2 for D (7 bases). The CDR3 extends over 16 amino acids. Per germline, CDR1 SGHRS and CDR2 YFSETQ. V was pared by 1 base and J by 1 base, with 15 bases between. CDR3 in DNA: TGCGCCAGCAGCTTGCTTGGGGGGGCTGCGTCCTACGAGCAGTACTTC. Its translation is CASSLLGGAASYEQYF.

The chain is built from TRBV6-1 and TRBJ1-1; 7 bases align to TRBD1. Trimming removed 5 bases from V and 1 base from J; junction bases left unmatched: 4. The CDR3 contains 14 residues. CDR1 is MNHNS and CDR2 is SASEGT in the germline V gene. The CDR3 DNA sequence: TGTGCCAGCAGTCCTGGACAGGCGAACACTGAAGCTTTCTTT. It encodes CASSPGQANTEAFF.

Only a few counts were recorded for this clone. V gene TRBV27 combines with J gene TRBJ2-2; no clear D gene. With 2 bases removed from V and 7 bases from J, the gap between germline ends came to 8 bases. The germline gives CDR1 MNHEY, CDR2 SMNVEV (reference sequence). There are 13 residues in the CDR3. The CDR3 here is CASSLNGFGELFF. In nucleotides, the CDR3 is TGTGCCAGCAGTTTAAACGGGTTCGGGGAGCTGTTTTTT.